This T cell receptor beta chain is drawn from a study of T cells in Graves' hyperthyroidism and ophthalmopathy. Orbital computed tomography and thyroid ultrasound, together with serum TRAb and thyroxine and clinical symptoms, were used for diagnoses. The PBMCs had their origin in 10 ml of fresh peripheral blood. Template material for amplifying TCR beta CDR3 regions consisted of RNA transcripts. TCR CDR3 underwent first-round RT-PCR with the HTBI primer set. TCRdb redid the calling of the multiplex PCR reads with MiXCR, one entry per CDR3 protein. The sample lists 480,000 or so distinct CDR3 sequences, approximately 15% occurring once. The CDR3 contains 12 residues. The ends were cut back, 3 bases at V and 7 bases at J, with 10 bases in the middle. CDR1 is KGHSH and CDR2 is LQKENI in the germline V gene.

The sequenced sample was blood. This rearrangement joins TRBV18 to TRBJ2-7; D is ambiguous. This clonotype was obtained from a woman aged 18 to 35 with Graves' hyperthyroidism. The CDR3, as DNA: TGTGCCAGCTCACCCCAAGAAGGGGAGCAGTACTTC. This translates into CASSPQEGEQYF.